A selection of T cell receptor beta chains follows, all from one sample in a study of response to subunit inactivated influenza vaccine. MiXCR, applied by TCRdb to the RT-PCR reads, yields one record per CDR3 protein. The table shows roughly 190,000 distinct CDR3 sequences, with approximately 12% occurring only once. This same sample was also part of a study on T cells expressing NK-cell markers.

This specimen was CD8+ T cells sorted from PBMCs, taken about 13 days after vaccination. The source is a man aged 50 to 59 who received an inactivated influenza vaccine. Each CDR3 is given with its conserved first and last residue. The order of the fields is D gene, V gene, J gene, clone size, CDR3 protein, CDR3 DNA. A D gene is named only where the DNA matches it firmly. Where a row states a size, it is once, few, many or the class of an expanded clone; other rows omit it.

d_gene: TRBD2
v_gene: TRBV19
j_gene: TRBJ2-7
abundance: -
CDR3aa: CASSISGEYYEQYF
CDR3nt: TGTGCCAGTAGTATTAGCGGGGAGTACTACGAGCAGTACTTC

d_gene: -
v_gene: TRBV6-2/TRBV6-3
j_gene: TRBJ2-7
abundance: -
CDR3aa: CASSYSRGYEQYF
CDR3nt: TGTGCCAGCAGTTACTCGCGAGGATACGAGCAGTACTTC

d_gene: -
v_gene: TRBV11-2
j_gene: TRBJ2-7
abundance: -
CDR3aa: CASSSRYEQYF
CDR3nt: TGTGCCAGCAGCTCCCGGTACGAGCAGTACTTC

d_gene: -
v_gene: TRBV4-3
j_gene: TRBJ2-7
abundance: -
CDR3aa: CASSQDKGTGSAYEQYF
CDR3nt: TGCGCCAGCAGCCAAGATAAGGGGACTGGGTCCGCCTACGAGCAGTACTTC

d_gene: -
v_gene: TRBV6-1
j_gene: TRBJ1-1
abundance: few
CDR3aa: CASSPEGFGTEAFF
CDR3nt: TGTGCCAGCAGTCCCGAAGGTTTCGGCACTGAAGCTTTCTTT

d_gene: -
v_gene: TRBV7-2
j_gene: TRBJ2-7
abundance: few
CDR3aa: CASSLVTTSYEQYF
CDR3nt: TGTGCCAGCAGCTTAGTGACGACTTCCTACGAGCAGTACTTC

d_gene: TRBD2
v_gene: TRBV11-2
j_gene: TRBJ2-5
abundance: -
CDR3aa: CASSSIRGGGQETQYF
CDR3nt: TGTGCCAGCAGCTCCATACGGGGGGGCGGTCAAGAGACCCAGTACTTC

d_gene: TRBD1
v_gene: TRBV12-3/TRBV12-4
j_gene: TRBJ2-7
abundance: few
CDR3aa: CASSTPLGQGTYEQYF
CDR3nt: TGTGCCAGCAGTACCCCGCTCGGACAGGGCACCTACGAGCAGTACTTC

d_gene: -
v_gene: TRBV4-3
j_gene: TRBJ2-7
abundance: -
CDR3aa: CASSQEFAGIYEQYF
CDR3nt: TGCGCCAGCAGCCAAGAATTTGCAGGGATCTACGAGCAGTACTTC

d_gene: -
v_gene: TRBV13
j_gene: TRBJ1-2
abundance: -
CDR3aa: CASSRAGGADGYTF
CDR3nt: TGTGCCAGCAGCCGAGCGGGGGGCGCGGATGGCTACACCTTC

d_gene: TRBD2
v_gene: TRBV3-1
j_gene: TRBJ2-1
abundance: few
CDR3aa: CASSPSGTTSTEQFF
CDR3nt: TGTGCCAGCAGCCCGTCCGGGACTACCAGCACTGAGCAGTTCTTC

d_gene: TRBD2
v_gene: TRBV7-2
j_gene: TRBJ2-3
abundance: few
CDR3aa: CASSLFSGSVGDTQYF
CDR3nt: TGTGCCAGCAGCTTATTTAGCGGGAGCGTCGGAGATACGCAGTATTTT

d_gene: -
v_gene: TRBV28
j_gene: TRBJ2-7
abundance: few
CDR3aa: CASSLYSGNYEQYF
CDR3nt: TGTGCCAGCAGTTTATATAGCGGCAATTACGAGCAGTACTTC

d_gene: TRBD2
v_gene: TRBV9
j_gene: TRBJ2-1
abundance: few
CDR3aa: CASSGMTSPHEQFF
CDR3nt: TGTGCCAGCAGCGGAATGACTAGCCCCCATGAGCAGTTCTTC

d_gene: TRBD1
v_gene: TRBV7-3
j_gene: TRBJ2-7
abundance: -
CDR3aa: CASSVGQGDEQYF
CDR3nt: TGTGCCAGCAGCGTGGGACAGGGGGACGAGCAGTACTTC

d_gene: -
v_gene: TRBV29-1
j_gene: TRBJ2-7
abundance: few
CDR3aa: CSVVGGQLSYEQYF
CDR3nt: TGCAGCGTTGTTGGGGGGCAACTCTCCTACGAGCAGTACTTC

d_gene: -
v_gene: TRBV6-6
j_gene: TRBJ2-1
abundance: few
CDR3aa: CASSSSYSDEQFF
CDR3nt: TGTGCCAGCAGTTCCTCGTATTCAGATGAGCAGTTCTTC

d_gene: -
v_gene: TRBV24-1
j_gene: TRBJ2-7
abundance: -
CDR3aa: CATRVQVSVSYEQYF
CDR3nt: TGTGCCACCAGGGTCCAGGTGTCTGTATCCTACGAGCAGTACTTC

d_gene: -
v_gene: TRBV7-9
j_gene: TRBJ2-7
abundance: few
CDR3aa: CASTGPERSYEQYF
CDR3nt: TGTGCCAGTACGGGCCCCGAGAGGTCCTACGAGCAGTACTTC

d_gene: TRBD1
v_gene: TRBV4-1
j_gene: TRBJ2-5
abundance: -
CDR3aa: CASSQYGTGGRETQYF
CDR3nt: TGCGCCAGCAGCCAATACGGGACAGGGGGACGGGAGACCCAGTACTTC

d_gene: -
v_gene: TRBV28
j_gene: TRBJ1-1
abundance: -
CDR3aa: CASSLPRERGTEAFF
CDR3nt: TGTGCCAGCAGTCTCCCGCGGGAGAGGGGCACTGAAGCTTTCTTT

d_gene: TRBD2
v_gene: TRBV19
j_gene: TRBJ2-3
abundance: few
CDR3aa: CASSPGRLAGELGPDTQYF
CDR3nt: TGTGCCAGTAGTCCTGGGCGGCTAGCGGGAGAGTTGGGCCCAGATACGCAGTATTTT

d_gene: -
v_gene: TRBV7-2
j_gene: TRBJ2-7
abundance: few
CDR3aa: CASSLLWGPSYEQYF
CDR3nt: TGTGCCAGCAGCTTATTGTGGGGGCCCTCCTACGAGCAGTACTTC

d_gene: TRBD1
v_gene: TRBV7-8
j_gene: TRBJ2-5
abundance: many
CDR3aa: CASKGAKDSETQYF
CDR3nt: TGTGCCAGCAAGGGGGCGAAGGACTCAGAGACCCAGTACTTC

d_gene: -
v_gene: TRBV10-3
j_gene: TRBJ2-1
abundance: many
CDR3aa: CAISESVRPGASSYNEQFF
CDR3nt: TGTGCCATCAGTGAGTCGGTGCGTCCAGGGGCGAGCTCCTACAATGAGCAGTTCTTC

d_gene: -
v_gene: TRBV7-9
j_gene: TRBJ2-5
abundance: -
CDR3aa: CASSYGFGVTETQYF
CDR3nt: TGTGCCAGCAGCTACGGTTTTGGGGTAACGGAGACCCAGTACTTC

d_gene: -
v_gene: TRBV7-9
j_gene: TRBJ2-7
abundance: -
CDR3aa: CASSLMDGSYEQYF
CDR3nt: TGTGCCAGCAGCCTTATGGACGGATCCTACGAGCAGTACTTC

d_gene: TRBD2
v_gene: TRBV7-2
j_gene: TRBJ2-1
abundance: -
CDR3aa: CASSQMTSGSPPEQFF
CDR3nt: TGTGCCAGCAGCCAGATGACTAGCGGGAGTCCCCCTGAGCAGTTCTTC

d_gene: -
v_gene: TRBV27
j_gene: TRBJ2-3
abundance: few
CDR3aa: CASSPGSTQYF
CDR3nt: TGTGCCAGCAGTCCAGGGAGTACGCAGTATTTT

d_gene: TRBD2
v_gene: TRBV9
j_gene: TRBJ2-1
abundance: few
CDR3aa: CASSVGLAGVREQFF
CDR3nt: TGTGCCAGCAGCGTAGGCCTAGCGGGGGTAAGAGAGCAGTTCTTC

d_gene: TRBD1
v_gene: TRBV9
j_gene: TRBJ2-5
abundance: many
CDR3aa: CASSPGQGAGETQYF
CDR3nt: TGTGCCAGCAGCCCGGGACAGGGGGCAGGAGAGACCCAGTACTTC

d_gene: TRBD1
v_gene: TRBV29-1
j_gene: TRBJ1-2
abundance: few
CDR3aa: CSVEERDRSLYGYTF
CDR3nt: TGCAGCGTTGAAGAAAGGGACAGGTCCCTCTATGGCTACACCTTC

d_gene: TRBD2
v_gene: TRBV9
j_gene: TRBJ2-6
abundance: -
CDR3aa: CASSVVGGRASGANVLTF
CDR3nt: TGTGCCAGCAGCGTAGTGGGGGGGAGGGCCTCTGGGGCCAACGTCCTGACTTTC

d_gene: TRBD1
v_gene: TRBV30
j_gene: TRBJ2-3
abundance: once
CDR3aa: CASRQGRTDTQYF
CDR3nt: TGTGCCTCACGACAGGGGCGTACAGATACGCAGTATTTT

d_gene: TRBD2
v_gene: TRBV27
j_gene: TRBJ2-1
abundance: few
CDR3aa: CASSFWTSGRGTEQFF
CDR3nt: TGTGCCAGCAGTTTTTGGACTAGCGGGAGGGGGACCGAGCAGTTCTTC

d_gene: -
v_gene: TRBV7-9
j_gene: TRBJ2-1
abundance: many
CDR3aa: CASSLGDLAFYNEQFF
CDR3nt: TGTGCCAGCAGCTTGGGCGATCTAGCGTTTTACAATGAGCAGTTCTTC

d_gene: -
v_gene: TRBV12-3/TRBV12-4
j_gene: TRBJ2-5
abundance: -
CDR3aa: CASSSPGSGRETQYF
CDR3nt: TGTGCCAGCAGCTCCCCCGGGAGCGGGCGGGAGACCCAGTACTTC

d_gene: -
v_gene: TRBV28
j_gene: TRBJ2-1
abundance: few
CDR3aa: CASSSLIGTSSYNEQFF
CDR3nt: TGTGCCAGCAGCTCTTTGATCGGAACTAGCTCCTACAATGAGCAGTTCTTC

d_gene: TRBD2
v_gene: TRBV7-9
j_gene: TRBJ2-1
abundance: many
CDR3aa: CASSRGTSGYNEQFF
CDR3nt: TGTGCCAGCAGCCGGGGGACTAGCGGGTACAATGAGCAGTTCTTC

d_gene: -
v_gene: TRBV28
j_gene: TRBJ1-4
abundance: many
CDR3aa: CASSFASDEKLFF
CDR3nt: TGTGCCAGCAGTTTTGCCAGTGATGAAAAACTGTTTTTT

d_gene: -
v_gene: TRBV7-8
j_gene: TRBJ2-1
abundance: -
CDR3aa: CASSSNPGPLSSYNEQFF
CDR3nt: TGTGCCAGCAGCTCGAATCCGGGACCCCTAAGCTCCTACAATGAGCAGTTCTTC

d_gene: -
v_gene: TRBV20-1
j_gene: TRBJ2-7
abundance: -
CDR3aa: CSAFRDHEQYF
CDR3nt: TGCAGTGCTTTCAGGGACCACGAGCAGTACTTC